This T cell receptor beta chain is drawn from a study of metastatic and nonmetastatic thyroid tumors. In the study overall: Thyroid patients, malignant and benign, had repertoires compared across blood and tumor or nodule tissue.

TCRdb reanalyzed the PCR reads with MiXCR. Among around 40,000 clones listed, approximately 15% were seen once. Trimming left V 2 bases short and J 3 bases short, with 15 bases between. This CDR3 contains 16 residues. CDR1 is SGHTA, CDR2 FQGTGA, per germline. Treatment of any kind had been given to no patient before thyroid surgery. This clone has at least ten counts. Sequencing was carried out using blood. The genes are TRBV7-3 and TRBJ2-3; D tentatively fits TRBD1 or TRBD2 (7 bases each). This TCR derives from a female donor with papillary thyroid cancer or a benign thyroid nodule (not recorded which). Some clones in this sample may be carry-over from other donors' samples. In nucleotides, the CDR3 is TGTGCCAGCAGCTTATTAGGGGGCGGGAGTACAGATACGCAGTATTTT. Translating it yields CASSLLGGGSTDTQYF.